This T cell receptor beta chain originates from a study of shared clonotypes between healthy human individuals. In the CD4+ fraction, cells were divided into CD45RA+ naive and CD45RA-negative memory subsets. A deep-level run was used for the assay. TCRdb's copy holds only in-frame clones and misses some; the assay was immunoSEQ multiplex PCR. The sample yields 550,000 to 700,000 clones, about three quarters seen once. V dropped 6 bases and J dropped 1 base, with 12 bases sitting between them. Germline V gives CDR1 SQVTM, CDR2 ANQGSEA. The CDR3 loop spans 14 amino acids. Sequencing input: memory CD4+ T cells sorted from blood. Subset: CD45RA-negative fraction. The TCR comes from a woman in her 30s in good health. The chain is built from TRBV29-1 and TRBJ2-2; the D is unclear. The CDR3 loop is CSVRTRLNTGELFF. The CDR3 coding sequence is TGCAGCGTCCGGACCCGATTGAACACCGGGGAGCTGTTTTTT.